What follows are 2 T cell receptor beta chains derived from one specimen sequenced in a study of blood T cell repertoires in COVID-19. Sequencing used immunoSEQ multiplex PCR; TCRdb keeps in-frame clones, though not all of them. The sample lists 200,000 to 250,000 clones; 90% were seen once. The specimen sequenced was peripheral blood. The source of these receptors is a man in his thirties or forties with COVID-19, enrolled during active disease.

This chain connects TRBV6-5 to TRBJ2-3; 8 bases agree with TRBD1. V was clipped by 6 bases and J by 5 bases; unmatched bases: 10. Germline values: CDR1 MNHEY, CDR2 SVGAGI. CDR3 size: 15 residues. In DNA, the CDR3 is TGTGCCAGCAGCCTACAGGGGGGTCCGGGAGATACGCAGTATTTT. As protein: CASSLQGGPGDTQYF.

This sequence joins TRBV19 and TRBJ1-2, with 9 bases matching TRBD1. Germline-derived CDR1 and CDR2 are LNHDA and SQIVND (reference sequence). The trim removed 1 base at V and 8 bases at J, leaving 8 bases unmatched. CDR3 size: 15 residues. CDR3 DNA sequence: TGTGCCAGTAGTATAGGATTACAGGGGGCACGGGGCTACACCTTC. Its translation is CASSIGLQGARGYTF.